A selection of T cell receptor beta chains follows, all from one sample in a study of cytomegalovirus exposure and HLA in healthy donors. Sequencing used immunoSEQ multiplex PCR; TCRdb keeps in-frame clones, though not all of them. Of fewer than 150,000 clones in the sample, 70% to 90% were seen once. The sample was PBMCs. The receptors were gathered from a woman between 18 and 29 years old in good health and CMV-seropositive. Both conserved end residues are part of each CDR3. The D gene is left open where the match is weak. For some rows the clone size is stated as once, few or many, or as a class when expanded; others skip it.

D	V	J	size	DNA	CDR3
-	TRBV28	TRBJ1-2	once	TGTGCCAGCAGTTTATCATCCCCCAGGGGAGTTGGCTACACCTTC	CASSLSSPRGVGYTF
-	TRBV9	TRBJ1-2	-	TGTGCCAGCAGCGACGCGATTGTTAAGAACTATGGCTACACCTTC	CASSDAIVKNYGYTF
-	TRBV27	TRBJ1-5	-	TGTGCCAGCAGTTTTCGGGGTAATCAGCCCCAGCATTTT	CASSFRGNQPQHF
-	TRBV28	TRBJ2-7	-	TGTGCCAGCAGTTTGGGGGGAGGTTACGAGCAGTACTTC	CASSLGGGYEQYF
-	TRBV15	TRBJ1-1	-	TGTGCCACCAGCAGAGACTTTAACACTGAAGCTTTCTTT	CATSRDFNTEAFF
-	TRBV28	TRBJ2-5	-	TGTGCCAGCATGAAGACACCCTTCCAAGAGACCCAGTACTTC	CASMKTPFQETQYF
TRBD2	TRBV4-2	TRBJ2-3	-	TGTGCCAGCAGCCAAGACGGCGCGGGAGGGCCGACAGATACGCAGTATTTT	CASSQDGAGGPTDTQYF
TRBD2	TRBV14	TRBJ2-5	-	TGTGCCAGCAGCCAATGGTCGGGAGGGGAGACCCAGTACTTC	CASSQWSGGETQYF
TRBD1	TRBV11-2	TRBJ2-1	-	TGTGCCAGCAGCCCAGGGGGCGAGGAACGATCCTACAATGAGCAGTTCTTC	CASSPGGEERSYNEQFF
-	TRBV19	TRBJ1-5	-	TGTGCCAGTAGCCGGAGGGGCACCCTCTCCCAGCCCCAGCATTTT	CASSRRGTLSQPQHF
TRBD1	TRBV6-1	TRBJ1-4	few	TGTGCCAGCAGGGCAGGGGGAGAAAAACTGTTTTTT	CASRAGGEKLFF
TRBD1	TRBV11-2	TRBJ1-5	few	TGTGCCAGCAGCTCAGGGGGCAGGGCAGGGAGCTATCAGCCCCAGCATTTT	CASSSGGRAGSYQPQHF
TRBD1	TRBV19	TRBJ1-4	-	TGTGCCAGTAGTTTTCGACAGGGTAATGAAAAACTGTTTTTT	CASSFRQGNEKLFF
TRBD2	TRBV6-1	TRBJ2-3	-	TGTGCCAGCAGTGAACTAGCGGGGGGTGGGGATACGCAGTATTTT	CASSELAGGGDTQYF
-	TRBV28	TRBJ1-4	-	TGTGCCAGCACCTTACAGGGTTTTAATGAAAAACTGTTTTTT	CASTLQGFNEKLFF
TRBD1	TRBV6-1	TRBJ1-1	once	TGTGCCAGCAGTGAGCTGCGACAGGGTGCTGAAGCTTTCTTT	CASSELRQGAEAFF
-	TRBV5-4	TRBJ2-5	-	TGTGCCAGCAGCCGCTCCGCAGGGTGGGAGACCCAGTACTTC	CASSRSAGWETQYF
-	TRBV2	TRBJ1-1	-	TGTGCCAGCAGTGGGTCCGGGGTGATGAACACTGAAGCTTTCTTT	CASSGSGVMNTEAFF
-	TRBV15	TRBJ1-1	-	TGTGCCACCAGCAGAGCTGTCCAGTCTGAAGCTTTCTTT	CATSRAVQSEAFF
TRBD1	TRBV2	TRBJ2-1	-	TGTGCCAGCAGTACGGACAGGGGATCCTACAATGAGCAGTTCTTC	CASSTDRGSYNEQFF
-	TRBV7-2	TRBJ1-2	-	TGTGCCAGCAGCTTAGATCGCTTAATGGGCGGCTACACCTTC	CASSLDRLMGGYTF
TRBD2	TRBV7-2	TRBJ2-7	-	TGTGCCAGCAGGCCTCTAGCGGGAGTAACCGAGCAGTACTTC	CASRPLAGVTEQYF
TRBD2	TRBV5-6	TRBJ2-1	-	TGTGCCAGCAGCTTCGCTAGCGGGATGGGTTACAATGAGCAGTTCTTC	CASSFASGMGYNEQFF
TRBD2	TRBV7-2	TRBJ2-7	-	TGTGCCAGCAGCTCCCGGACTAGCGCCACCTACGAGCAGTACTTC	CASSSRTSATYEQYF
-	TRBV27	TRBJ1-6	few	TGTGCCAGCAGTTTTCGGGATTCACCCCTCCACTTT	CASSFRDSPLHF
TRBD2	TRBV9	TRBJ2-5	-	TGTGCCAGCAGCGGCCGGGGACTAGCGCAAGAGACCCAGTACTTC	CASSGRGLAQETQYF
-	TRBV6-5	TRBJ1-6	-	TGTGCCAGCAGTTACGGAGGGGTATCCCATTCACCCCTCCACTTT	CASSYGGVSHSPLHF
-	TRBV25-1	TRBJ2-3	once	TGTGCCAGCAGAAGGACTGGATCAGGTGCAGTTGCGCAGTATTTT	CASRRTGSGAVAQYF
TRBD1	TRBV5-6	TRBJ1-2	-	TGTGCCAGCAGCCGGACAGGGCCGAGTGGCTACACCTTC	CASSRTGPSGYTF
-	TRBV10-3	TRBJ2-5	-	TGTGCCATCTCTGGGGGGGCCTGGGAGACCCAGTACTTC	CAISGGAWETQYF
TRBD1	TRBV6-6	TRBJ1-1	-	TGTGCCAGCAGTAGTAGAGGGGGCGAAAACGGAGCTTTCTTT	CASSSRGGENGAFF
-	TRBV27	TRBJ1-6	-	TGTGCCAGCAGTTTATATCCGGGGGAGAATTCACCCCTCCACTTT	CASSLYPGENSPLHF
TRBD2	TRBV18	TRBJ2-1	-	TGTGCCAGCTCACCATCCCTAGCGGGGGGCTTAGGGCAGTTCTTC	CASSPSLAGGLGQFF
TRBD1	TRBV5-5	TRBJ2-7	once	TGTGCCAGCAGCCCGGGGCAGGGGGCTCACTCCTACGAGCAGTACTTC	CASSPGQGAHSYEQYF
-	TRBV11-3	TRBJ2-2	-	TGTGCCAGCAGCTCTGAGGGGGAGCTGTTTTTT	CASSSEGELFF
-	TRBV13	TRBJ2-1	few	TGTGCCAGCAGCTTAGGACGCGACTCCTACAATGAGCAGTTCTTC	CASSLGRDSYNEQFF
-	TRBV28	TRBJ2-7	-	TGTGCCAGCAGTTTAGGGGGGGCATTTTCCTACGAGCAGTACTTC	CASSLGGAFSYEQYF
TRBD1	TRBV7-9	TRBJ1-2	-	TGTGCCAGCAGTTATGACAGGGAGAACCTTCTGTTCATATTC	CASSYDRENLLFIF
TRBD2	TRBV28	TRBJ2-1	few	TGTGCCAGCAGTTTAGGTTCTAGCGGGGGCAATGAGCAGTTCTTC	CASSLGSSGGNEQFF
-	TRBV5-1	TRBJ2-1	-	TGCGCCAGCAGCTTTCTATTGGGACACCGGAGCTCCTACAATGAGCAGTTCTTC	CASSFLLGHRSSYNEQFF
-	TRBV28	TRBJ1-2	-	TGTGCCAGCAGTTTACAGGTCGGCTACACCTTC	CASSLQVGYTF
-	TRBV10-3	TRBJ1-1	-	TGTGCCACGAACGCCCCAGGAAAAGCTTTCTTT	CATNAPGKAFF
-	TRBV6-1	TRBJ2-7	-	TGTGCCAGCGGACTTGGCCTCACAGGGTCCTACGAGCAGTACTTC	CASGLGLTGSYEQYF
TRBD1	TRBV2	TRBJ2-2	-	TGTGCCAGCAGAGCCACAGGGGGGAGGACCGGGGAGCTGTTTTTT	CASRATGGRTGELFF